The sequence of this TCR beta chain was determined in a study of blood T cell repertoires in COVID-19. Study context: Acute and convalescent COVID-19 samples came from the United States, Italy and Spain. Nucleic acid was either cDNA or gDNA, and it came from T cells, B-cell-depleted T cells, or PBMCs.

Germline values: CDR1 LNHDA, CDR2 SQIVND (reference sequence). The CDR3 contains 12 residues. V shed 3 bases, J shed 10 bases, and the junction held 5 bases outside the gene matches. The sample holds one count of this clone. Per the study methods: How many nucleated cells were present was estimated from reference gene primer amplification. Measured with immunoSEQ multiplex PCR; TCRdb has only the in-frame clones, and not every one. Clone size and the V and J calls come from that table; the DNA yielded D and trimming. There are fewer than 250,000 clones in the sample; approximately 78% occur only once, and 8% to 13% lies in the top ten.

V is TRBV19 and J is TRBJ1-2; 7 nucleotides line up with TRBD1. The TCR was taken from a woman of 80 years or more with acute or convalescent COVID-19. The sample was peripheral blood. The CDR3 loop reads CASSMRDRPYTF. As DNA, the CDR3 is TGTGCCAGTAGTATGAGGGACAGACCCTACACCTTC.